The rows below give T cell receptor beta chains drawn from one sample of a study of T cell repertoires in aging, cancer and after chemotherapy. TCRdb fed the multiplex PCR reads into MiXCR, producing one record per CDR3 protein. The sample lists some 10,000 distinct CDR3 sequences; around 44% were seen once. What was sequenced was blood. These receptor sequences come from a human donor in good health. The CDR3 runs from the conserved cysteine through the conserved F or W. Each record gives: V gene, J gene, D gene, clone size, CDR3 DNA, CDR3 protein. The D gene is left open where the match is weak. Expanded clones are given a class, and other clones once, few, many or no size at all.

TRBV6-1	TRBJ2-2	TRBD2	-	TGTGCCAGCAGTGAAGTTGTCGCTAGCGGGGGCCAGGGGGCCGGGGAGCTGTTTTTT	CASSEVVASGGQGAGELFF
TRBV19	TRBJ1-5	-	-	TGTGCCAGTACCAACGACCCCAACAGGCCTAGCAATCAGCCCCAGCATTTT	CASTNDPNRPSNQPQHF
TRBV5-6	TRBJ1-2	-	-	TGTGCCAGCAGATTGGGGGGATCTGACTATGGCTACTCCTTC	CASRLGGSDYGYSF
TRBV19	TRBJ2-1	-	-	TGTGCCAGTAGCCGTAGGCAAGTCTACGAGGAGCAGTTCTTC	CASSRRQVYEEQFF
TRBV15	TRBJ1-5	-	-	TGTGCCACCAGCGGAGGGGGGCTAAATCAGCCCCAGCATTTT	CATSGGGLNQPQHF
TRBV6-5	TRBJ1-2	TRBD1	medium-sized	TGTGCCAGCAGCCCGGACAGGGGCTATGGCTACACCTTC	CASSPDRGYGYTF
TRBV15	TRBJ1-5	-	-	TGTGCCACCAACCGGGGGGGGAGCCAGTCTAGCAATCAGCCCCAGCATTTT	CATNRGGSQSSNQPQHF
TRBV12-3/TRBV12-4	TRBJ2-7	TRBD1	few	TGTGCCAGCAGTTCACAGGGGGCAACCTACGAGCAGTACTTC	CASSSQGATYEQYF
TRBV30	TRBJ1-3	-	-	TGTGCCTGGAGTGCCGGTCCTGGAAACACCATATATTTT	CAWSAGPGNTIYF
TRBV20-1	TRBJ2-5	-	-	TGCAGTGCTAGGGACGGGGGAGTGCAAGAGACCCAGTACTTC	CSARDGGVQETQYF
TRBV29-1	TRBJ1-2	-	medium-sized	TGCAGCGTTGATGATTTCTATGGCTACACCTTC	CSVDDFYGYTF
TRBV12-3/TRBV12-4	TRBJ1-1	-	-	TGTGCCAGCAGTTTGTTCATGAACACTGAAGCTTTCTTT	CASSLFMNTEAFF
TRBV27	TRBJ1-2	-	few	TGTGCCAGCAGACCTGGAGGGAGCTATGGCTACACCTTC	CASRPGGSYGYTF
TRBV15	TRBJ2-7	TRBD1	-	TGTGCCACCAGCAGCAGGATAAGGGACAGGGGGCTGTACGAGCAGTACTTC	CATSSRIRDRGLYEQYF
TRBV6-1	TRBJ2-7	-	few	TGTGCCAGCAGTGAAGCCGAGACAGCCTACGAGCAGTACTTC	CASSEAETAYEQYF
TRBV6-5	TRBJ1-1	TRBD1	-	TGTGCCAGCAGTTGGGGAAACAGGGGGCTCACTGAAGCTTTCTTT	CASSWGNRGLTEAFF
TRBV2	TRBJ1-4	-	-	TGTGCCAGCAGCGCCCTCGGGATTAATGAAAAACTGTTTTTT	CASSALGINEKLFF
TRBV10-2	TRBJ1-1	-	-	TGCGCCAGCAGTGAAGGGGGAAGGGCAACTATGAACACTGAAGCTTTCTTT	CASSEGGRATMNTEAFF
TRBV5-1	TRBJ2-1	-	-	TGCGCCAGCAGCTTGGCCGACACAGGCCCGGATGGGCAGTTCTTC	CASSLADTGPDGQFF
TRBV6-5	TRBJ1-1	-	-	TGCGCCAGCAGTGAGTCAGTAGGGTTCGAAGCTTTCTTT	CASSESVGFEAFF
TRBV27	TRBJ1-6	TRBD1	-	TGTGCCAGCAGTTTCTACCAACCGGGACAGGGGAGTAATTCACCCCTCCACTTT	CASSFYQPGQGSNSPLHF
TRBV7-9	TRBJ2-3	-	-	TGTGCCAGCAGCTTAGGGATAGCTCCGCAGTATTTT	CASSLGIAPQYF
TRBV19	TRBJ2-6	TRBD2	-	TGTGCCAGTAGTATGGCTAGCGGGGCTGGGGCCAACGTCCTGACTTTC	CASSMASGAGANVLTF
TRBV4-1	TRBJ2-2	TRBD2	few	TGCGCCAGCAGCCTGATGGGGAGCGGGGGGCGTAGCGGGGAGCTGTTTTTT	CASSLMGSGGRSGELFF
TRBV7-3	TRBJ2-7	-	-	TGTGCCAGCAGCTTAATGGCAGGGGGGTCCTACGAGCAGTACTTC	CASSLMAGGSYEQYF
TRBV27	TRBJ2-3	-	-	TGTGCCACCAAGGTCCAACACACAGATACGCAGTATTTT	CATKVQHTDTQYF
TRBV2	TRBJ1-2	-	few	TGTGCCAGCAGTGACGATGATAACTATGGCTACACCTTC	CASSDDDNYGYTF
TRBV11-2	TRBJ1-4	-	-	TGTGCCAGCAGCTTGGGAACAGGGACCGATGAAAAACTGTTTTTT	CASSLGTGTDEKLFF
TRBV12-3/TRBV12-4	TRBJ1-2	-	few	TGTGCCAGCAGCGTAGGACAGATTGGCTACACCTTT	CASSVGQIGYTF
TRBV6-7	TRBJ2-3	TRBD2	-	TGTGCCAGCAGCCAGACTAGCGGGATCACAGATACGCAGTATTTT	CASSQTSGITDTQYF
TRBV7-3	TRBJ2-1	-	-	TGTGCCAGCAGCCCAAACCGGGACTCCCTAAGGCAGTTCTTC	CASSPNRDSLRQFF
TRBV5-6	TRBJ2-3	-	-	TGTGCCAGCAGCTTAGTTCGCACAGATACGCAGTATTTT	CASSLVRTDTQYF
TRBV6-1	TRBJ1-5	-	few	TGTGCCAGCAGCCATAGCAATCAGCCCCAGCATTTT	CASSHSNQPQHF
TRBV6-1	TRBJ1-2	-	few	TGTGCCAGCAACCCGTCTTTGCCGGCGGCTAACTATGGCTACACCTTC	CASNPSLPAANYGYTF
TRBV20-1	TRBJ2-1	-	-	TGCAGTGCTAGGCCAGGGGGGGAAAGCTCCTACAATGAGCAGTTCTTC	CSARPGGESSYNEQFF
TRBV2	TRBJ2-1	-	-	TGTGCCAGCAGTTCTCGGACAGCCTACAATGAGCAGTTCTTC	CASSSRTAYNEQFF
TRBV20-1	TRBJ2-2	TRBD2	-	TGCAGTGCTAGACTGGGACTAGCGACGCCGAACACCGGGGAGCTGTTTTTT	CSARLGLATPNTGELFF
TRBV28	TRBJ1-4	-	-	TGTGCCACCTTTCATGAAAAACTGTTTTTT	CATFHEKLFF
TRBV12-3/TRBV12-4	TRBJ2-7	TRBD2	-	TGTGCCAGCAGTTTTAGCGGGGGTTCCTACGAGCAGTACTTC	CASSFSGGSYEQYF
TRBV7-3	TRBJ2-3	-	-	TGTGCCAGCAGCCCAAGATCGGATACGCAGTATTTT	CASSPRSDTQYF
TRBV7-9	TRBJ1-5	TRBD1	few	TGTGCCAGCAGCCGGGACAGGGGGCCTCAGCCCCAGCATTTT	CASSRDRGPQPQHF
TRBV7-3	TRBJ2-2	-	-	TGTGCCGGTCGAGAGGACACCGGGGAGCTGTTTTTT	CAGREDTGELFF
TRBV5-1	TRBJ1-2	TRBD1	-	TGCGCCAGCAGCCCAGGGACAGTCTATGGCTACACCTTC	CASSPGTVYGYTF
TRBV7-2	TRBJ2-7	-	-	-	CASSSSGGRYEQYF
TRBV12-5	TRBJ2-1	TRBD1	-	TGTGCTAGTGGTTTGGTTCCGGGACAGGGTGTAAATGAGCAGTTCTTC	CASGLVPGQGVNEQFF
TRBV18	TRBJ1-4	-	-	TGTGCCAGCTCACCCTCAGTTCCGGTGGGTGAAAAACTGTTTTTT	CASSPSVPVGEKLFF
TRBV4-1	TRBJ2-7	-	-	TGCGCCAGCAGCCACGACGGGACGGAGGTGGAGCAGTACTTC	CASSHDGTEVEQYF
TRBV29-1	TRBJ1-1	-	-	TGCAGCGTTGGACTCCGGGGGACTAAAGCTTTCTTT	CSVGLRGTKAFF
TRBV27	TRBJ1-5	TRBD1	few	TGTGCCAGCTGGGACAGGGATCAGCCCCAGCATTTT	CASWDRDQPQHF
TRBV6-5	TRBJ1-6	TRBD1	-	TGTGCCAGCAGTCGCTCGACAGGGTTGGTTTCACACCTCCACTTT	CASSRSTGLVSHLHF
TRBV5-1	TRBJ2-7	-	-	TGCGCCAGCAGCTTGAGCCGACTTGGCTACGAGCAGTACTTC	CASSLSRLGYEQYF
TRBV30	TRBJ1-4	-	-	TGTGCCTGGACGAACCATTTAACAAGAGGTGAAAAACTGTTTTTT	CAWTNHLTRGEKLFF
TRBV18	TRBJ1-1	-	-	TGTGCCAGCTCACACGACAGGAACACTGAAGCTTTCTTT	CASSHDRNTEAFF
TRBV6-2/TRBV6-3	TRBJ2-7	-	few	TGTGCCAGCAGTTACGGGGGGCCCGGGAGCGAGCAGTACTTC	CASSYGGPGSEQYF
TRBV6-5	TRBJ2-5	-	-	TGTGCCAGCAGTTACGAGGGTCGGGGAGAGACCCAGTACTTC	CASSYEGRGETQYF
TRBV12-3/TRBV12-4	TRBJ2-3	-	once	TGTGCCAGCAGCCAAGATCTCGTCAGGCAGCCTAGCACAGATACGCAGTATTTT	CASSQDLVRQPSTDTQYF
TRBV20-1	TRBJ2-5	-	few	TGCAGTTGGGACATCCGGCAAGAGACCCAGTACTTC	CSWDIRQETQYF
TRBV27	TRBJ2-7	TRBD2	-	TGTGCCAGCAGTTCGACTAGCGGGGACTCCTACGAGCAGTACTTC	CASSSTSGDSYEQYF
TRBV20-1	TRBJ2-7	TRBD2	-	TGCAGTGCTAGGGCTGCTACTAGCGGGGGCGCCGAGCAGTACTTC	CSARAATSGGAEQYF
TRBV6-1	TRBJ2-3	TRBD2	-	TGTGCCAGCCGGCGGGGGGACCGGGGAGATACGCAGTATTTT	CASRRGDRGDTQYF